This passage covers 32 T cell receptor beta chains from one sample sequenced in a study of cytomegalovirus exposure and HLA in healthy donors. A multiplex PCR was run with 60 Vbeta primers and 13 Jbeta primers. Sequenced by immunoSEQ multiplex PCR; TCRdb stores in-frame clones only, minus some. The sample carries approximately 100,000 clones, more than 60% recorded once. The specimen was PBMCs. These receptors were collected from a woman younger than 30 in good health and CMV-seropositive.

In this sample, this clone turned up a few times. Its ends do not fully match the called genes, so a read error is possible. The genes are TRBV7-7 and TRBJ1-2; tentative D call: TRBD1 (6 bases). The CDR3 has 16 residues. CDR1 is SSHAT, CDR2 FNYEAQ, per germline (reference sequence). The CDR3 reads CASSLDSVARDYGYTF. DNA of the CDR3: TGTGCTAGCAGCTTGGACAGTGTCGCACGGGACTATGGCTACACCTTC. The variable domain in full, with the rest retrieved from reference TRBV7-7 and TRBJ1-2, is GAGVSQSPRYKVTKRGQDVTLRCDPISSHATLYWYQQALGQGPEFLTYFNYEAQPDKSGLPSDRFSAERPEGSISTLTIQRTEQRDSAMYRCASSLDSVARDYGYTFGSGTRLTVV.

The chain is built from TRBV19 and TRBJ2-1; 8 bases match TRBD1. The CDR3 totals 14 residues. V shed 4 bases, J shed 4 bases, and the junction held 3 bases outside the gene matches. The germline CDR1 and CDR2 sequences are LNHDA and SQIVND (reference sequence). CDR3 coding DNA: TGTGCCAGTAGTAAGTGGACAGGGTACAATGAGCAGTTCTTC. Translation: CASSKWTGYNEQFF.

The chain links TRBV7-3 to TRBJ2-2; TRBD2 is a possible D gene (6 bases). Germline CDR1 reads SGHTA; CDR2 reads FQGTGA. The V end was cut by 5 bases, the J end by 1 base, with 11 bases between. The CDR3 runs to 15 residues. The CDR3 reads CASSMTRENTGELFF. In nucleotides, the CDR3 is TGTGCCAGCAGCATGACTAGGGAGAACACCGGGGAGCTGTTTTTT.

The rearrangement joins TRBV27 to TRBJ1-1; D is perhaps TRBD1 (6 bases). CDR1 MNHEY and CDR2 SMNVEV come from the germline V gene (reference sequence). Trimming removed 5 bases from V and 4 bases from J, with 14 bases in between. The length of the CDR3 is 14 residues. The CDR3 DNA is TGTGCCAGCAGTGCCTCACAGGGAGTCACTGAAGCTTTCTTT. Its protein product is CASSASQGVTEAFF.

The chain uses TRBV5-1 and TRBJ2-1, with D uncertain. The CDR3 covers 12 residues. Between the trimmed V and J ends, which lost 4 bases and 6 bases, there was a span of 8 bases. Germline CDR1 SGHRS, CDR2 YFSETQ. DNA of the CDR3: TGCGCCAGCAGCGTCGACTTCAATGAGCAGTTCTTC. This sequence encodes CASSVDFNEQFF.

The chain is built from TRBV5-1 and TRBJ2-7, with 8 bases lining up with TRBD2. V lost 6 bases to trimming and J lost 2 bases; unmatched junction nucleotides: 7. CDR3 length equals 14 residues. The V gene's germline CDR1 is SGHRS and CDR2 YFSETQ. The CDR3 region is CASTPTSDTYEQYF. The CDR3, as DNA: TGCGCCAGCACCCCGACTAGCGACACCTACGAGCAGTACTTC.

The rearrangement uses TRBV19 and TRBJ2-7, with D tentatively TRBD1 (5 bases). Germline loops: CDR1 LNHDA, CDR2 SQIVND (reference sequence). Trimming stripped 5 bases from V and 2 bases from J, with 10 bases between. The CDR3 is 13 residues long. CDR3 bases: TGTGCCAGTAGTCCAGGGAATCCCTACGAGCAGTACTTC. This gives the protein CASSPGNPYEQYF. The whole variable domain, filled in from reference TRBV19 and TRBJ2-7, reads DGGITQSPKYLFRKEGQNVTLSCEQNLNHDAMYWYRQDPGQGLRLIYYSQIVNDFQKGDIAEGYSVSREKKESFPLTVTSAQKNPTAFYLCASSPGNPYEQYFGPGTRLTVT.

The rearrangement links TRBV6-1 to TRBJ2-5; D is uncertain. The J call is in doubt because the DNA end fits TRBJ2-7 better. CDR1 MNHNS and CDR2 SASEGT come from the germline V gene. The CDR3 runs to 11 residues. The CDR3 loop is CASPRGYEQYF. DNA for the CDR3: TGTGCCAGCCCTAGAGGCTACGAGCAGTACTTC.

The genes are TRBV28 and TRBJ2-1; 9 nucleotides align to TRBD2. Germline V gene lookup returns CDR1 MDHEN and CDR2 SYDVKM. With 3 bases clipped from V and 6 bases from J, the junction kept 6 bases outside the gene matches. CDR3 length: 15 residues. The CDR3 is CASSFPAGGGNEQFF. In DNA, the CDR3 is TGTGCCAGCAGTTTTCCAGCGGGAGGAGGCAATGAGCAGTTCTTC.

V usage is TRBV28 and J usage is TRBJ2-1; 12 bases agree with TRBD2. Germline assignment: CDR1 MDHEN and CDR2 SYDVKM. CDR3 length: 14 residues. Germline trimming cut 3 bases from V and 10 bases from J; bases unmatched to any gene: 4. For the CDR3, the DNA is TGTGCCAGCAGTTTGCGGACTAGCGGGGAGGAGCAGTTCTTC. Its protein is CASSLRTSGEEQFF.

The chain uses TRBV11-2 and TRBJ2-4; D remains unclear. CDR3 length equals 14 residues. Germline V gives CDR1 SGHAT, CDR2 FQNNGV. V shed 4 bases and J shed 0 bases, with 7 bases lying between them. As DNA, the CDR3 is TGTGCCAGCAGCTCTTTACTAGCCAAAAACATTCAGTACTTC. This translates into CASSSLLAKNIQYF.

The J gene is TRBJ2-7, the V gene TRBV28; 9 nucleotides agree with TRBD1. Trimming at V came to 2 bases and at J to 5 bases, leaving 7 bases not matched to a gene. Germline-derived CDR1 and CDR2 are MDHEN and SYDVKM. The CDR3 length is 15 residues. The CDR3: CASSLRDRDTNEQYF. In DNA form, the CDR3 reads TGTGCCAGCAGTTTAAGGGACAGGGATACCAACGAGCAGTACTTC.

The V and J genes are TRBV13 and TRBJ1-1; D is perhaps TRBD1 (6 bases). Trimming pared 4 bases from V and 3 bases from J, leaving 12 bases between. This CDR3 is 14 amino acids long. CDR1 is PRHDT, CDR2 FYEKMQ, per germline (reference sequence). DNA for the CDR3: TGTGCCAGCAGCTCCCCCCAGGGGTACACTGAAGCTTTCTTT. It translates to CASSSPQGYTEAFF.

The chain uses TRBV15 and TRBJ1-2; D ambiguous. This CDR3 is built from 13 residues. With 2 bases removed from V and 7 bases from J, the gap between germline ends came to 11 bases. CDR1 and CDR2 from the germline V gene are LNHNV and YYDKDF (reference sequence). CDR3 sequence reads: CATSRSQLSGYTF. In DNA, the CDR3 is TGTGCCACCAGCAGATCACAGCTTTCTGGCTACACCTTC.

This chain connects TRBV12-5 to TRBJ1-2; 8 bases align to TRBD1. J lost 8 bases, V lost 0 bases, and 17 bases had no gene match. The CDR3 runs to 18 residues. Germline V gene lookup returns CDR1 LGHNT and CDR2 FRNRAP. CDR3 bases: TGTGCTAGTGGTTTGGTACTCCAGGGGGCCACCTCCTACGGGGGCTACACCTTC. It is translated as CASGLVLQGATSYGGYTF. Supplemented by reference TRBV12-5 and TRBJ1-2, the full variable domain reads DARVTQTPRHKVTEMGQEVTMRCQPILGHNTVFWYRQTMMQGLELLAYFRNRAPLDDSGMPKDRFSAEMPDATLATLKIQPSEPRDSAVYFCASGLVLQGATSYGGYTFGSGTRLTVV.

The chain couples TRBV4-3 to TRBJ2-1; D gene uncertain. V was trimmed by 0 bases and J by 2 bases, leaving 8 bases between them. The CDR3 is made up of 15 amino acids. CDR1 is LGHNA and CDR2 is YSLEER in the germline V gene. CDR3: CASSQDGRAYNEQFF. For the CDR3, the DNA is TGCGCCAGCAGCCAAGATGGCCGGGCCTACAATGAGCAGTTCTTC.

CDR3 protein: CASRLTGNYGYTF. Written as DNA, the CDR3 is TGTGCCAGCAGGTTAACAGGGAACTATGGCTACACCTTC. The chain uses TRBV7-9 and TRBJ1-2; a weak D match, TRBD1 (6 bases). Deletions cut 6 bases from V and 2 bases from J, with 10 bases between. The germline V gene has CDR1 SEHNR and CDR2 FQNEAQ (reference sequence). This CDR3 comprises 13 residues.

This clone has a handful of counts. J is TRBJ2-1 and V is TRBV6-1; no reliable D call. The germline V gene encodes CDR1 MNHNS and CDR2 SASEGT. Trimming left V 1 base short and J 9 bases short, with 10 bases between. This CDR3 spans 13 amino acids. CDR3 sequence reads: CASSEVQAPEQFF. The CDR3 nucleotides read TGTGCCAGCAGTGAAGTCCAGGCCCCTGAGCAGTTCTTC.

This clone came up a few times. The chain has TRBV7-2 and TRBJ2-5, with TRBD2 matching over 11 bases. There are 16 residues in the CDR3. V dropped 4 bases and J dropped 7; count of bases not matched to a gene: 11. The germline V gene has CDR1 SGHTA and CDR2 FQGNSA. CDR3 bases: TGTGCCAGCAGCTCCCGGACTAGCGGGTGGGCGCGGACCCAGTACTTC. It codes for CASSSRTSGWARTQYF.

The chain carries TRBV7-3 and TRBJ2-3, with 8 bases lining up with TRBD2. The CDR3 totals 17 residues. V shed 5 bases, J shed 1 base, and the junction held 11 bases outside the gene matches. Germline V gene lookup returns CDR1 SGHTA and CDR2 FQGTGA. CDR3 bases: TGTGCCAGCAGCCCTCACCCGTTGACTAGCGGCACAGATACGCAGTATTTT. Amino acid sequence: CASSPHPLTSGTDTQYF.

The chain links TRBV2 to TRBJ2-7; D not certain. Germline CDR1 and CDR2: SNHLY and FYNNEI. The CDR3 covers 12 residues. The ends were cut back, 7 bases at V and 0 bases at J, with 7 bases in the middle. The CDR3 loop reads CASISGSYEQYF. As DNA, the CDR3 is TGTGCCAGCATATCAGGCTCCTACGAGCAGTACTTC. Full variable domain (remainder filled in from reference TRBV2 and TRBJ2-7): EPEVTQTPSHQVTQMGQEVILRCVPISNHLYFYWYRQILGQKVEFLVSFYNNEISEKSEIFDDQFSVERPDGSNFTLKIRSTKLEDSAMYFCASISGSYEQYFGPGTRLTVT.

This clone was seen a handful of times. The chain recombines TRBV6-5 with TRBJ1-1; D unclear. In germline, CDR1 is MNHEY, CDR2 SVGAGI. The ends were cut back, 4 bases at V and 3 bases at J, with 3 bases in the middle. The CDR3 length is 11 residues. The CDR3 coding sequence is TGTGCCAGCAGTTCCTACACTGAAGCTTTCTTT. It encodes CASSSYTEAFF.

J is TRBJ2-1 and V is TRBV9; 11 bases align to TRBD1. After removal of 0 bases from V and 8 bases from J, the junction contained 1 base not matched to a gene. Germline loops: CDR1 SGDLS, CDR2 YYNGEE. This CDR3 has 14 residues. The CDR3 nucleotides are TGTGCCAGCAGCGTAGGGACAGGGGGCGATGAGCAGTTCTTC. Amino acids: CASSVGTGGDEQFF.

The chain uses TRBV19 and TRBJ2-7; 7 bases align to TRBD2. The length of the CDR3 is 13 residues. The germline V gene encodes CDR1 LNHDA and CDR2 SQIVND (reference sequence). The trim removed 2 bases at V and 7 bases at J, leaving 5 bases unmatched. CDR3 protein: CASSILSSGEQYF. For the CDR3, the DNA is TGTGCCAGTAGTATACTGTCTAGCGGAGAGCAGTACTTC.

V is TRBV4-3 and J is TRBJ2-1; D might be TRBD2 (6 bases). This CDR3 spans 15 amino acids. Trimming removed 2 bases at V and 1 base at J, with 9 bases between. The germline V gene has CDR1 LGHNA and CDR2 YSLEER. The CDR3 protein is CASSQNRGSYNEQFF. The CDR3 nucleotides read TGCGCCAGCAGCCAAAACCGGGGGTCCTACAATGAGCAGTTCTTC.

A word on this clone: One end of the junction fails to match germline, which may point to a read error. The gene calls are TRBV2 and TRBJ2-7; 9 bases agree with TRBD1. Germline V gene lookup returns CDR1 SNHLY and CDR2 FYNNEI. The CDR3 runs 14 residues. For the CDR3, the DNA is TGTGCCAGCGGTGAGACAGGGGGTTCTCAGAGGCGGTACTTC. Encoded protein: CASGETGGSQRRYF.

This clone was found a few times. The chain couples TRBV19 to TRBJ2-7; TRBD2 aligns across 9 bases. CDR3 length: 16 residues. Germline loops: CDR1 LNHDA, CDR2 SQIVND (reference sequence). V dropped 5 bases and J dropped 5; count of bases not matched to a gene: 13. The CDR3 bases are TGTGCCAGTAGTGCTTGGTCAGCGGGAGGTAAAAACGAGCAGTACTTC. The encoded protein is CASSAWSAGGKNEQYF.

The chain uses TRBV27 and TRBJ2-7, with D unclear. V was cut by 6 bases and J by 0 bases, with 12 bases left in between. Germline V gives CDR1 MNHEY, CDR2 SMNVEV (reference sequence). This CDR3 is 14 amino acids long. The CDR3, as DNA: TGTGCCAGCAGAACCTCCCAGAACTCCTACGAGCAGTACTTC. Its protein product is CASRTSQNSYEQYF.

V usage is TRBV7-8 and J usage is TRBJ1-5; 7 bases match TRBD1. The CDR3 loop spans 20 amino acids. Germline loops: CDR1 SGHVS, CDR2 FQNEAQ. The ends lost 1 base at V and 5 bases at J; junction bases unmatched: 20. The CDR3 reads CASSLELWGGRGVVDQPQHF. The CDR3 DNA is TGTGCCAGCAGCTTAGAACTATGGGGCGGCAGGGGGGTTGTAGATCAGCCCCAGCATTTT.

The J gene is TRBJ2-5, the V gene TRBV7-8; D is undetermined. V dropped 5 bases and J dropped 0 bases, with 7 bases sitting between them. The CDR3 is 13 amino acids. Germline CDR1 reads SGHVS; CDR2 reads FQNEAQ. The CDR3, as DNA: TGTGCCAGCAGCGCCCAGTACCAAGAGACCCAGTACTTC. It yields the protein CASSAQYQETQYF.

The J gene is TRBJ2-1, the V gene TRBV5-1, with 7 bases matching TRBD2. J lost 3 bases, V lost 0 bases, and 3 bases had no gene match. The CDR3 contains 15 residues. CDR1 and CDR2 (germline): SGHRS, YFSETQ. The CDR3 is CASSLASGDYNEQFF. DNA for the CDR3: TGCGCCAGCAGCTTGGCCAGCGGGGACTACAATGAGCAGTTCTTC.

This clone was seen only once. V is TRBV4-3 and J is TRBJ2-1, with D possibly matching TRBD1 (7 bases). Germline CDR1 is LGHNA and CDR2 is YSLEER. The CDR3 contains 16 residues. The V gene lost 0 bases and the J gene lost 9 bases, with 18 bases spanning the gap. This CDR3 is CASSQDEGAGWREQFF. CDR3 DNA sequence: TGCGCCAGCAGCCAAGATGAGGGGGCGGGATGGCGTGAGCAGTTCTTC.